Sequencing of this TCR beta chain was carried out in a study of OX40 agonist ivuxolimab in advanced cancers. Overall study: The dose-escalation group included hepatocellular carcinoma, melanoma, renal cell carcinoma and head and neck cancer.

The table came from immunoSEQ multiplex PCR; TCRdb's copy has only in-frame clones and leaves some out. The sample yields approximately 40,000 clones, less than 85% seen once. CDR1 is MNHEY and CDR2 is SVGAGI in the germline V gene. The CDR3 covers 13 residues. V dropped 5 bases and J dropped 6 bases, with 14 bases sitting between them. In its sample, this clone was seen once. The sequence derives from an adult with an advanced solid tumor such as melanoma, head and neck, liver or kidney cancer. The J gene is TRBJ2-7, the V gene TRBV6-5; D possibly corresponds to TRBD1 (5 bases). The specimen comprised CD4+ or CD8+ T cells sorted from blood, sampled in a trial of the OX40 agonist ivuxolimab. The CDR3 DNA reads TGTGCCAGCAGTAACAGGCGGACGGGCGAGCAGTACTTC. Residues: CASSNRRTGEQYF.